This T cell receptor beta chain was sequenced during a study of shared clonotypes between healthy human individuals. Positively selected for CCR7, the CD45RO-negative cells used as naive CD8 cells excluded terminally differentiated effector memory CD45RA+ cells. TCRdb's copy holds only in-frame clones and misses some; the assay was immunoSEQ multiplex PCR. This table has fewer than 850,000 clones, 96% appearing once. Germline assignment: CDR1 MNHEY and CDR2 SMNVEV (reference sequence). The V and J ends lost 6 bases and 5 bases, in that order; junction bases with no gene match: 10. The CDR3 sequence is 15 residues long.

V is TRBV27 and J is TRBJ2-3; 8 nucleotides agree with TRBD2. The specimen sequenced was naive CD8+ T cells sorted from blood. The receptor comes from a man between 25 and 39 years old in good health. The CDR3 DNA reads as TGTGCCAGCAGGCCCTTACTCGGGGGGGGAGATACGCAGTATTTT. It translates to CASRPLLGGGDTQYF.